The clone carrying this TCR beta chain was seen a few times. What it binds is not known. These data are taken from a study of regulatory T cells in long-lasting Graves disease. There are 11 residues in the CDR3. V gave up 2 bases and J gave up 0 bases, with 2 bases separating them. CDR1 is GTSNPN and CDR2 is SVGIG in the germline V gene (reference sequence). The time point was: persistent/refractory GD, antithyroid drugs over 5 years with positive TRAb. The TCR library was made from RNA extracted from PBMCs. Notes on the study in general: TRBV28, TRBJ1-2 and TRBJ2-5 emerged as the favored segments in persistent disease. Lower TCR diversity was seen in persistent Graves' patients than in newly diagnosed ones. Small numbers of samples may have cut accuracy.

Building the TCR beta libraries relied on iRepertoire HTBI primers, and CDR3 regions underwent Arm-PCR. TCRdb recomputed calls from the multiplex PCR reads with MiXCR, one row per CDR3 protein. Altogether roughly 300,000 distinct CDR3 sequences are present, 20% being singletons, with the ten largest covering 29%. The source material was peripheral blood mononuclear cells (PBMCs), sampled when the disease was refractory, from a patient treated with antithyroid drugs. The TCR originated in a female donor with Graves disease. The V gene is TRBV30, the J gene TRBJ2-7; D is unresolved. The CDR3 is CAWSSSYEQYF. CDR3 nucleotide sequence: TGTGCCTGGAGTTCCTCCTACGAGCAGTACTTC.